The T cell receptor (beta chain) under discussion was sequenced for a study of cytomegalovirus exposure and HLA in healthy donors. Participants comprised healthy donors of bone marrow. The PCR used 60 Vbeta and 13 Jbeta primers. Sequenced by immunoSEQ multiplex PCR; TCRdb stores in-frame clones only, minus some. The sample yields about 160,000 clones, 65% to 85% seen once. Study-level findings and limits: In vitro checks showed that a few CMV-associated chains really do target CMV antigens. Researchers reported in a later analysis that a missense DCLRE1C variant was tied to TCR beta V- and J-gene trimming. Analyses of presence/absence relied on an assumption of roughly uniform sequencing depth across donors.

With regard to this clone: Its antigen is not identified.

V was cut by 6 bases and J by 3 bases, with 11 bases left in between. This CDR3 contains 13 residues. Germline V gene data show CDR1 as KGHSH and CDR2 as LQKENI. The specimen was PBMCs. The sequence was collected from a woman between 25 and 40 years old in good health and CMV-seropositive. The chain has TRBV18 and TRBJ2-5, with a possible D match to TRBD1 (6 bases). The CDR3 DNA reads TGTGCCAGCTCCCTGGACAGAGAAGAGACCCAGTACTTC. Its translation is CASSLDREETQYF.